Listed below are T cell receptor beta chains from one sample, sequenced in a study of blood T cell repertoires in COVID-19. The method was immunoSEQ multiplex PCR; TCRdb's version includes in-frame clones alone and lacks a portion of them. The sample records fewer than 85,000 clones, around 90% being singletons. Sequencing input: peripheral blood. These receptors originate from a human donor in a cohort sampled during active COVID-19. Each CDR3 is given with its conserved first and last residue. A D gene is named only where the DNA matches it firmly. The size entry is marked missing in some rows and otherwise reads once, few, many or a size class.

D gene: -
J gene: TRBJ1-6
V gene: TRBV5-1
clone size: -
CDR3 protein: CASSITGTRNSPLHF
CDR3 DNA: TGCGCCAGCAGCATAACCGGGACAAGGAATTCACCCCTCCACTTT

D gene: -
J gene: TRBJ2-1
V gene: TRBV27
clone size: -
CDR3 protein: CASKVAGEQFF
CDR3 DNA: TGTGCCAGCAAGGTAGCCGGTGAGCAGTTCTTC

D gene: -
J gene: TRBJ1-3
V gene: TRBV10-3
clone size: -
CDR3 protein: CAISDGRGRAGNTIYF
CDR3 DNA: TGTGCCATCAGTGACGGCAGGGGACGAGCTGGAAACACCATATATTTT

D gene: TRBD1
J gene: TRBJ1-5
V gene: TRBV19
clone size: few
CDR3 protein: CASSDRDNQPQHF
CDR3 DNA: TGTGCCAGTAGTGACAGGGACAATCAGCCCCAGCATTTT

D gene: TRBD1
J gene: TRBJ1-1
V gene: TRBV28
clone size: -
CDR3 protein: CASSLSGGGNTEAFF
CDR3 DNA: TGTGCCAGCAGTTTATCAGGGGGTGGGAACACTGAAGCTTTCTTT

D gene: -
J gene: TRBJ2-7
V gene: TRBV27
clone size: -
CDR3 protein: CASSPSRDGGYEQYF
CDR3 DNA: TGTGCCAGCAGTCCATCTCGGGACGGAGGGTACGAGCAGTACTTC

D gene: -
J gene: TRBJ1-2
V gene: TRBV11-2
clone size: -
CDR3 protein: CASSFGGGVSGYTF
CDR3 DNA: TGTGCCAGCAGCTTCGGCGGGGGGGTTTCTGGCTACACCTTC

D gene: -
J gene: TRBJ2-2
V gene: TRBV11-2
clone size: -
CDR3 protein: CASSLARAVTGELFF
CDR3 DNA: TGTGCCAGCAGCTTAGCCAGGGCAGTAACCGGGGAGCTGTTTTTT

D gene: TRBD1
J gene: TRBJ2-7
V gene: TRBV6-6
clone size: -
CDR3 protein: CASSGQAWGEQYF
CDR3 DNA: TGTGCCAGCAGCGGACAGGCATGGGGCGAGCAGTACTTC

D gene: -
J gene: TRBJ2-1
V gene: TRBV9
clone size: -
CDR3 protein: CASSVDADSYNEQFF
CDR3 DNA: TGTGCCAGCAGCGTAGACGCGGATTCCTACAATGAGCAGTTCTTC

D gene: -
J gene: TRBJ1-4
V gene: TRBV7-2
clone size: few
CDR3 protein: CASSLGPRDEKLFF
CDR3 DNA: TGTGCCAGCAGCTTAGGCCCGCGGGATGAAAAACTGTTTTTT

D gene: TRBD1
J gene: TRBJ2-7
V gene: TRBV12-3/TRBV12-4
clone size: -
CDR3 protein: CASHSQGAYEQYF
CDR3 DNA: TGTGCCAGCCATTCACAGGGGGCCTACGAGCAGTACTTC

D gene: TRBD1
J gene: TRBJ2-2
V gene: TRBV18
clone size: -
CDR3 protein: CASSPQGAQTGELFF
CDR3 DNA: TGTGCCAGCTCACCACAGGGGGCTCAAACCGGGGAGCTGTTTTTT

D gene: -
J gene: TRBJ1-6
V gene: TRBV7-2
clone size: -
CDR3 protein: CASSLGTAFSPLHF
CDR3 DNA: TGTGCCAGCAGCTTAGGGACAGCATTTTCACCCCTCCACTTT

D gene: TRBD2
J gene: TRBJ2-7
V gene: TRBV18
clone size: -
CDR3 protein: CASSPMTSGTYEQYF
CDR3 DNA: TGTGCCAGCTCACCAATGACTAGCGGTACCTACGAGCAGTACTTC

D gene: -
J gene: TRBJ1-6
V gene: TRBV5-1
clone size: few
CDR3 protein: CASSSAGVNSPLHF
CDR3 DNA: TGCGCCAGCAGCTCGGCAGGGGTTAATTCACCCCTCCACTTT

D gene: -
J gene: TRBJ2-5
V gene: TRBV3-1/TRBV3-2
clone size: -
CDR3 protein: CASSQWDWGEETQYF
CDR3 DNA: TGTGCCAGCAGCCAATGGGACTGGGGAGAAGAGACCCAGTACTTC

D gene: -
J gene: TRBJ2-3
V gene: TRBV7-3
clone size: -
CDR3 protein: CASSLTYSSTDTQYF
CDR3 DNA: TGTGCCAGCAGCTTAACCTATTCTAGCACAGATACGCAGTATTTT

D gene: -
J gene: TRBJ2-7
V gene: TRBV10-1
clone size: -
CDR3 protein: CASSDGRAPYEQYF
CDR3 DNA: TGCGCCAGCAGTGACGGCAGGGCCCCCTACGAGCAGTACTTC

D gene: -
J gene: TRBJ2-3
V gene: TRBV12-3/TRBV12-4
clone size: once
CDR3 protein: CASSRGGDTQYF
CDR3 DNA: TGTGCCAGCAGTCGTGGAGGGGATACGCAGTATTTT

D gene: -
J gene: TRBJ1-1
V gene: TRBV6-2/TRBV6-3
clone size: -
CDR3 protein: CASSYIRQGYLNTEAFF
CDR3 DNA: TGTGCCAGCAGTTACATCCGGCAGGGGTATCTGAACACTGAAGCTTTCTTT

D gene: TRBD1
J gene: TRBJ1-2
V gene: TRBV2
clone size: -
CDR3 protein: CASSQGQAYGYTF
CDR3 DNA: TGTGCCAGCAGCCAGGGACAGGCCTATGGCTACACCTTC

D gene: -
J gene: TRBJ1-5
V gene: TRBV3-1/TRBV3-2
clone size: few
CDR3 protein: CASSQGESQPQHF
CDR3 DNA: TGTGCCAGCAGCCAAGGAGAAAGTCAGCCCCAGCATTTT

D gene: TRBD1
J gene: TRBJ1-6
V gene: TRBV14
clone size: -
CDR3 protein: CASSQDMDRGILYSPLHF
CDR3 DNA: TGTGCCAGCAGCCAAGATATGGACAGGGGAATATTGTATTCACCCCTCCACTTT

D gene: TRBD1
J gene: TRBJ2-5
V gene: TRBV11-1
clone size: -
CDR3 protein: CASSWGGTGEEETQYF
CDR3 DNA: TGTGCCAGCAGCTGGGGAGGGACAGGGGAGGAAGAGACCCAGTACTTC

D gene: TRBD1
J gene: TRBJ2-1
V gene: TRBV27
clone size: -
CDR3 protein: CASSLLGTGVPNEQFF
CDR3 DNA: TGTGCCAGCAGTTTATTAGGGACAGGGGTTCCCAATGAGCAGTTCTTC

D gene: -
J gene: TRBJ2-1
V gene: TRBV5-1
clone size: -
CDR3 protein: CASKRGRSNEQFF
CDR3 DNA: TGCGCCAGCAAAAGGGGGAGATCCAATGAGCAGTTCTTC

D gene: TRBD2
J gene: TRBJ2-1
V gene: TRBV5-1
clone size: -
CDR3 protein: CASSFTGLAGVYNEQFF
CDR3 DNA: TGCGCCAGCAGCTTCACCGGACTAGCGGGGGTATACAATGAGCAGTTCTTC

D gene: -
J gene: TRBJ1-1
V gene: TRBV7-9
clone size: -
CDR3 protein: CASSYGGAANTEAFF
CDR3 DNA: TGTGCCAGCAGTTATGGCGGCGCAGCAAACACTGAAGCTTTCTTT

D gene: -
J gene: TRBJ1-1
V gene: TRBV19
clone size: -
CDR3 protein: CASSLRQPSNTEAFF
CDR3 DNA: TGTGCCAGTAGTCTTCGACAGCCCTCGAACACTGAAGCTTTCTTT

D gene: -
J gene: TRBJ1-1
V gene: TRBV6-2/TRBV6-3
clone size: -
CDR3 protein: CASSYNTRTEAFF
CDR3 DNA: TGTGCCAGCAGTTACAACACACGCACTGAAGCTTTCTTT